A selection of T cell receptor beta chains follows, all from one sample in a study of blood T cell repertoires in COVID-19. Method: immunoSEQ multiplex PCR; TCRdb's copy keeps in-frame clones and lacks some. The data contain some 170,000 clones, roughly 80% of them singletons. Sequencing used PBMCs or T cells enriched from blood (not recorded which). Source of these receptors: a woman in her fifties or sixties who had recovered from COVID-19. Each CDR3 is given with its conserved first and last residue. D genes are given only for firm matches. The listing skips clone size in some rows; elsewhere it reads once, few, many or a size class.

>-|-|TRBJ2-7|TRBV28
TGTGCCAGCAGCTCCACCGACTCGAACTACGAGCAGTACTTC
CASSSTDSNYEQYF
>-|-|TRBJ1-4|TRBV19
TGTGCCAGTACCGGGGGGGTCGGGACAACTACAACTAATGAAAAACTGTTTTTT
CASTGGVGTTTTNEKLFF
>-|-|TRBJ1-6|TRBV4-2
TGTGCCAGCAGCCCACAGACAGGTTCCTTCAATAATTCACCCCTCCACTTT
CASSPQTGSFNNSPLHF
>-|TRBD1|TRBJ1-1|TRBV28
TGTGCCAGCAGTTTTTCAGGGGGAGTTCAGACTGAAGCTTTCTTT
CASSFSGGVQTEAFF
>few|TRBD2|TRBJ2-3|TRBV11-1
TGTGCCAGCAGCTACCTTAGCGGGAGCGCAGATACGCAGTATTTT
CASSYLSGSADTQYF
>-|-|TRBJ2-1|TRBV6-5
TGTGCCAGCAGTTCAGAGACAGGACGATATCACAATGAGCAGTTCTTC
CASSSETGRYHNEQFF
>-|-|TRBJ1-4|TRBV6-5
TGTGCCAGCAGAAGGAGAAGCTCCCAACTGTTTTTT
CASRRRSSQLFF
>-|-|TRBJ2-4|TRBV27
TGTGCCAGCAGTTTAGGTGTCGGACTAGCCAAAAACATTCAGTACTTC
CASSLGVGLAKNIQYF
>-|-|TRBJ2-7|TRBV28
TGTGCCAGCACCCAGGGGAGCGGGATCTACGAGCAGTACTTC
CASTQGSGIYEQYF
>-|-|TRBJ1-4|TRBV5-1
TGCGCCAGCAGCCAGGACAGTTCGGACGAAAAACTGTTTTTT
CASSQDSSDEKLFF
>-|TRBD2|TRBJ2-5|TRBV5-6
TGTGCCAGCAGCCTCGGGACTAGCGGGAGTTGGAAGCACGGGGAGACCCAGTACTTC
CASSLGTSGSWKHGETQYF